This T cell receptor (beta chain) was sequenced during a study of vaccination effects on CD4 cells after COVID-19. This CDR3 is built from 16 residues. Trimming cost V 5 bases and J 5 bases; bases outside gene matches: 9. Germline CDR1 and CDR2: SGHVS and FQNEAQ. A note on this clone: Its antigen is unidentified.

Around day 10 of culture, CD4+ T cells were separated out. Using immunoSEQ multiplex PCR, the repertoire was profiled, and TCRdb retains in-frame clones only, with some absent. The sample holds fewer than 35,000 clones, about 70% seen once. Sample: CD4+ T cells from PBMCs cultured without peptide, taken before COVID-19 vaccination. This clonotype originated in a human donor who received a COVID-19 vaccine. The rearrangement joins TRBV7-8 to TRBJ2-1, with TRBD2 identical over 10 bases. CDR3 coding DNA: TGTGCCAGCAGCCTAATTCTAGCGGGGGACAACAATGAGCAGTTCTTC. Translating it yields CASSLILAGDNNEQFF.